These 31 T cell receptor beta chains came from one sample sequenced in a study of OX40 agonist ivuxolimab in advanced cancers. This table comes from immunoSEQ multiplex PCR, and its TCRdb copy is limited to in-frame clones, with some not included. Counted here are more than 55,000 clones, around 87% occurring once; the ten biggest clones make up about 3.8%. Sequences were derived from CD4+ or CD8+ T cells sorted from blood, sampled in a trial of the OX40 agonist ivuxolimab. The receptors derive from an adult with an advanced solid tumor such as melanoma, head and neck, liver or kidney cancer.

This clone was found once. The chain carries TRBV25-1 and TRBJ2-5; unclear D gene. Germline V gene data show CDR1 as MGHDK and CDR2 as SYGVNS. The ends were cut back, 3 bases at V and 2 bases at J, with 10 bases in the middle. This CDR3 is built from 14 residues. The CDR3 loop reads CASSDNSAQETQYF. The CDR3 DNA reads TGTGCCAGCAGTGATAACAGCGCTCAAGAGACCCAGTACTTC. The full variable domain, its missing parts supplied by reference TRBV25-1 and TRBJ2-5, is EADIYQTPRYLVIGTGKKITLECSQTMGHDKMYWYQQDPGMELHLIHYSYGVNSTEKGDLSSESTVSRIRTEHFPLTLESARPSHTSQYLCASSDNSAQETQYFGPGTRLLVL.

V usage is TRBV9 and J usage is TRBJ1-2; TRBD1 aligns across 8 bases. The V and J ends lost 6 bases and 0 bases, in that order; junction bases with no gene match: 7. CDR1 is SGDLS, CDR2 YYNGEE, per germline. This CDR3 is built from 15 residues. CDR3: CASTQGAASNYGYTF. In nucleotides, the CDR3 is TGTGCCAGCACCCAGGGGGCAGCTTCTAACTATGGCTACACCTTC. Looking up the rest from reference TRBV9 and TRBJ1-2 gives the full variable domain: DSGVTQTPKHLITATGQRVTLRCSPRSGDLSVYWYQQSLDQGLQFLIQYYNGEERAKGNILERFSAQQFPDLHSELNLSSLELGDSALYFCASTQGAASNYGYTFGSGTRLTVV.

This sequence joins TRBV18 and TRBJ1-2, with D perhaps matching TRBD1 (5 bases). The CDR3 contains 17 residues. The germline V gene encodes CDR1 KGHSH and CDR2 LQKENI. The V end lost 0 bases, the J end lost 4 bases, and 18 bases lay between the germline ends. CDR3 loop: CASSPPGVPGRSYGYTF. The DNA of the CDR3 is TGTGCCAGCTCACCACCGGGGGTTCCGGGCAGGAGCTATGGCTACACCTTC.

The rearrangement uses TRBV10-3 and TRBJ1-5; D gene unclear. V gave up 2 bases and J gave up 0 bases, with 5 bases separating them. Germline loops: CDR1 ENHRY, CDR2 SYGVKD. The CDR3 length is 14 residues. CDR3 bases: TGTGCCATCAGTGAGGGGTTTAGCAATCAGCCCCAGCATTTT. It encodes CAISEGFSNQPQHF.

The chain couples TRBV18 to TRBJ1-1; D is unclear. Trimming removed 3 bases at V and 0 bases at J, with 5 bases between. The CDR3 contains 13 residues. Germline V lookup: CDR1 KGHSH, CDR2 LQKENI. The CDR3 nucleotides read TGTGCCAGCTCACCGGACGTGAACACTGAAGCTTTCTTT. The encoded protein is CASSPDVNTEAFF.

V usage is TRBV7-2 and J usage is TRBJ2-3; D may be TRBD1 or TRBD2 (6 bases each). Trimming left V 8 bases short and J 5 bases short, with 14 bases between. This CDR3 spans 13 amino acids. CDR1 is SGHTA, CDR2 FQGNSA, per germline. CDR3 nucleotides: TGTGCCAGCGCCCGGGGGCCCGGAGATACGCAGTATTTT. Its translation: CASARGPGDTQYF.

This sequence joins TRBV11-2 and TRBJ2-2; D is possibly TRBD1 (6 bases). The CDR3 totals 14 residues. Germline loops: CDR1 SGHAT, CDR2 FQNNGV. The germline V and J ends were trimmed by 5 bases and 1 base, with 8 bases remaining between them. CDR3 sequence: CASSPDRNTGELFF. Written as DNA, the CDR3 is TGTGCCAGCAGCCCGGACAGGAACACCGGGGAGCTGTTTTTT.

The genes are TRBV6-5 and TRBJ2-7, with D possibly TRBD1 on 6 matching bases. CDR1 and CDR2 (germline): MNHEY, SVGAGI. V lost 2 bases, J lost 2 bases, and 16 bases lay in between. This CDR3 spans 16 amino acids. The DNA for the CDR3 is TGTGCCAGCAGTTACAGAATCAGGGGCACCACCTACGAGCAGTACTTC. Translation: CASSYRIRGTTYEQYF.

The rearrangement uses TRBV9 and TRBJ2-3, with 8 bases identical to TRBD2. CDR3 length: 16 residues. The germline CDR1 and CDR2 sequences are SGDLS and YYNGEE. V was pared by 2 bases and J by 3 bases, with 8 bases of the junction left unmatched. The CDR3 DNA reads as TGTGCCAGCAGCGTGGACGCGGGGGGAATAACAGATACGCAGTATTTT. It encodes CASSVDAGGITDTQYF.

The chain couples TRBV10-3 to TRBJ1-2; D might be TRBD1 (5 bases). The CDR3 has 13 amino acids. Germline-derived CDR1 and CDR2 are ENHRY and SYGVKD. V dropped 7 bases and J dropped 1 base, with 10 bases sitting between them. The CDR3 nucleotides read TGTGCCATCACCACGGGGGGTAACTATGGCTACACCTTC. Translation: CAITTGGNYGYTF.

The chain combines TRBV29-1 with TRBJ2-7, with D possibly TRBD1 on 6 matching bases. Trimming stripped 4 bases from V and 4 bases from J, with 14 bases between. CDR1 SQVTM and CDR2 ANQGSEA come from the germline V gene. The CDR3 spans 13 residues. The CDR3 here is CSVGRGMEYEQYF. CDR3 in DNA: TGCAGCGTTGGTAGGGGGATGGAGTACGAGCAGTACTTC.

V usage is TRBV5-4 and J usage is TRBJ2-3, with D hard to call. V lost 2 bases, J lost 0 bases, and 7 bases lay in between. Germline V gene lookup returns CDR1 SGHNT and CDR2 YYREEE (reference sequence). CDR3 size: 14 residues. The chain's CDR3 is CASSLESSTDTQYF. The CDR3, as DNA: TGTGCCAGCAGCTTAGAGTCTAGCACAGATACGCAGTATTTT.

Details on this clone: This CDR3 is also generated by other DNA sequences in the sample. The chain links TRBV11-3 to TRBJ2-1; D is unresolved. This CDR3 contains 12 residues. V gave up 3 bases and J gave up 7 bases, with 7 bases separating them. Germline CDR1 is SGHNT and CDR2 is YENEEA. DNA of the CDR3: TGTGCCAGCAGCTTTGAATATAATGAGCAGTTCTTC. It is translated as CASSFEYNEQFF.

V and J are TRBV15 and TRBJ1-5; D remains ambiguous. Trimming pared 0 bases from V and 0 bases from J, leaving 6 bases between. In germline, CDR1 is LNHNV, CDR2 YYDKDF (reference sequence). The CDR3 length is 15 residues. The CDR3 protein is CATSREPFSNQPQHF. For the CDR3, the DNA is TGTGCCACCAGCAGAGAACCTTTTAGCAATCAGCCCCAGCATTTT. Based on the CDR3 plus reference TRBV15 and TRBJ1-5, the full variable domain is DAMVIQNPRYQVTQFGKPVTLSCSQTLNHNVMYWYQQKSSQAPKLLFHYYDKDFNNEADTPDNFQSRRPNTSFCFLDIRSPGLGDTAMYLCATSREPFSNQPQHFGDGTRLSIL.

V and J are TRBV5-8 and TRBJ1-1; 8 bases agree with TRBD1. The germline CDR1 and CDR2 sequences are SGHTS and YDEGEE. The length of the CDR3 is 14 residues. Unmatched junction bases numbered 14, after V lost 5 bases and J lost 11 bases. The CDR3 protein is CASSPDRGLGKAFF. The CDR3 DNA sequence: TGTGCCAGCAGTCCAGACAGGGGATTAGGTAAGGCTTTCTTT.

V and J are TRBV6-5 and TRBJ2-3; D not resolved. The CDR3 is 14 amino acids. Germline V lookup: CDR1 MNHEY, CDR2 SVGAGI. The V and J ends lost 4 bases and 2 bases respectively, with 10 bases between them. The CDR3 region is CASSLRGATDTQYF. The CDR3 DNA reads TGTGCCAGCAGTTTAAGAGGAGCCACAGATACGCAGTATTTT.

On this clone: Other nucleotide sequences from this sample produce the same CDR3. The gene calls are TRBV6-6 and TRBJ2-4; D remains unclear. The CDR3 extends over 13 amino acids. Trimming took off 8 bases at V and 6 bases at J, with 14 bases between the two ends. Germline values: CDR1 MNHNY, CDR2 SVGAGI (reference sequence). CDR3 sequence (DNA): TGTGCCAGCGGGTTTTTCGAAGGAAACATTCAGTACTTC. Translation: CASGFFEGNIQYF.

The V call is TRBV5-1, the J call TRBJ2-5, with 13 nucleotides matching TRBD2. This CDR3 is 16 amino acids long. Germline lookup yields CDR1 SGHRS and CDR2 YFSETQ. Germline trimming cut 4 bases from V and 2 bases from J; bases unmatched to any gene: 5. The CDR3 sequence: CASSIMGLAGQETQYF. The CDR3 nucleotides read TGCGCCAGCAGCATAATGGGACTAGCGGGGCAAGAGACCCAGTACTTC.

The chain links TRBV15 to TRBJ2-1, with 13 positions matching TRBD2. V was clipped by 5 bases and J by 4 bases; unmatched bases: 2. The CDR3 loop spans 15 amino acids. Germline lookup yields CDR1 LNHNV and CDR2 YYDKDF (reference sequence). CDR3 loop: CATSGGLAGYNEQFF. CDR3 bases: TGTGCCACCAGCGGGGGACTAGCGGGGTACAATGAGCAGTTCTTC.

The chain combines TRBV2 with TRBJ1-4; a weak D match, TRBD1 (5 bases). Germline V gene lookup returns CDR1 SNHLY and CDR2 FYNNEI. The CDR3 runs 14 residues. V gave up 11 bases and J gave up 7 bases, with 20 bases separating them. DNA of the CDR3: TGTGCCTCCGCGGGGACCCTGCTTAGTGAAAAACTGTTTTTT. Residues: CASAGTLLSEKLFF.

The chain couples TRBV6-5 to TRBJ2-7; 8 nucleotides line up with TRBD1. The V gene's germline CDR1 is MNHEY and CDR2 SVGAGI. Germline trimming cut 0 bases from V and 4 bases from J; bases unmatched to any gene: 5. This CDR3 is built from 15 residues. This CDR3 reads CASSYSGTGRYEQYF. The CDR3 DNA follows: TGTGCCAGCAGTTACTCCGGGACAGGACGATACGAGCAGTACTTC.

Notes on this clone: Other nucleotide sequences from this sample produce the same CDR3. The J gene is TRBJ1-1, the V gene TRBV18; a weak D match, TRBD1 (5 bases). CDR3 length: 14 amino acids. Germline CDR1 reads KGHSH; CDR2 reads LQKENI. Trimming took off 2 bases at V and 1 base at J, with 8 bases between the two ends. The CDR3 reads CASSPRQSNTEAFF. The CDR3, as DNA: TGTGCCAGCTCACCAAGACAGTCGAACACTGAAGCTTTCTTT.

This chain joins TRBV6-5 and TRBJ1-1; unclear D gene. With 6 bases removed from V and 5 bases from J, the gap between germline ends came to 19 bases. Germline V gene lookup returns CDR1 MNHEY and CDR2 SVGAGI. The CDR3 length is 15 residues. The DNA for the CDR3 is TGTGCCAGCAGCTCTCCCCACGGGCAGTCGACTGAAGCTTTCTTT. Residues: CASSSPHGQSTEAFF.

Only a few counts were recorded for this clone. The V and J genes are TRBV19 and TRBJ2-7, with D perhaps matching TRBD1 (6 bases). V was clipped by 2 bases and J by 2 bases, with 16 bases between them. CDR1 and CDR2 from the germline V gene are LNHDA and SQIVND (reference sequence). This CDR3 has 16 amino acids. The CDR3 coding sequence is TGTGCCAGTAGTATATCACAGGGCCTGAAGACCTACGAGCAGTACTTC. Its translation: CASSISQGLKTYEQYF. Variable domain in full (rest from reference TRBV19 and TRBJ2-7): DGGITQSPKYLFRKEGQNVTLSCEQNLNHDAMYWYRQDPGQGLRLIYYSQIVNDFQKGDIAEGYSVSREKKESFPLTVTSAQKNPTAFYLCASSISQGLKTYEQYFGPGTRLTVT.

V gene TRBV4-3 combines with J gene TRBJ1-6; D ambiguous. This CDR3 spans 15 amino acids. CDR1 is LGHNA and CDR2 is YSLEER in the germline V gene. Deletions cut 5 bases from V and 3 bases from J, with 11 bases between. The CDR3, as DNA: TGCGCCAGCAGCGTTCAGGTTTACTATAATTCACCCCTCCACTTT. As protein: CASSVQVYYNSPLHF.

This chain links TRBV5-6 with TRBJ1-2; 7 nucleotides match TRBD1. The CDR3 has 15 residues. The germline gives CDR1 SGHDT, CDR2 YYEEEE. The ends lost 0 bases at V and 2 bases at J; junction bases unmatched: 4. The CDR3 is CASSLGPTGNYGYTF. CDR3 nucleotides: TGTGCCAGCAGCTTGGGGCCGACAGGGAACTATGGCTACACCTTC.

The table lists this clone with a count of one. The chain couples TRBV6-1 to TRBJ1-1; D gene uncertain. Germline CDR1 MNHNS, CDR2 SASEGT. V was pared by 5 bases and J by 0 bases, with 10 bases between. The CDR3 sequence is 14 residues long. The CDR3 loop is CASSSPAMNTEAFF. The CDR3, as DNA: TGTGCCAGCAGTTCACCCGCCATGAACACTGAAGCTTTCTTT.

The chain combines TRBV19 with TRBJ1-1; no definite D call. V lost 6 bases and J lost 1, with 12 bases in between. Germline lookup yields CDR1 LNHDA and CDR2 SQIVND (reference sequence). This CDR3 is built from 14 residues. DNA of the CDR3: TGTGCCAGTAGATTTAGGGATACGAACACTGAAGCTTTCTTT. Amino acid sequence: CASRFRDTNTEAFF.

V and J are TRBV5-1 and TRBJ2-7; TRBD2 matches at 7 bases. V lost 4 bases, J lost 3 bases, and 13 bases stayed unmatched. The CDR3 has 16 amino acids. Per germline, CDR1 SGHRS and CDR2 YFSETQ. CDR3 sequence reads: CASSLLEGGSFYEQYF. The CDR3 DNA is TGCGCCAGCAGCCTACTAGAGGGAGGGTCCTTCTACGAGCAGTACTTC.

The rearrangement uses TRBV21-1 and TRBJ2-7. TRBV21-1 is flagged as a pseudogene. The CDR3 spans 17 residues. The CDR3 protein is CASSKGHNSLGTYEQYF. The CDR3 nucleotides read TGTGCCAGCAGCAAAGGGCATAACAGTCTGGGGACCTACGAGCAGTACTTC.

This chain joins TRBV4-1 and TRBJ1-6; TRBD1 matches at 10 bases. Germline values: CDR1 MGHRA, CDR2 YSYEKL. The V segment lost 1 base and the J segment 10 bases; nucleotides outside the gene matches: 7. The CDR3 covers 16 residues. DNA for the CDR3: TGCGCCAGCAGCCAAGGCGGGACAGGGGTGGTGTCACCCCTCCACTTT. It translates to CASSQGGTGVVSPLHF.